This TCR beta chain was documented in a study of cytomegalovirus exposure and HLA in healthy donors. Broader study findings: Being productive about 90% or about 30% of the time was typical of most TCR beta V segments in an earlier analysis. Association with HLA alleles at 0.05 false discovery rate was found for 15,000 to 20,000 TCR beta sequences in a later analysis.

PCR primers comprised 60 Vbeta and 13 Jbeta primers. Original data processing: Roughly 11 million shared chains were among approximately 87 million unique TCR beta chains counted in a later analysis. TCRdb keeps only in-frame clones here, not all; method: immunoSEQ multiplex PCR. V, J and clone size are those of that table, while D and trimming were read from the DNA. Altogether 200,000 or so clones are present, approximately 84% being singletons, with the ten largest covering 6%. This clone was recorded only once. What it binds is unknown. The donors (healthy individuals) were bone marrow donors. Germline V CDR1 and CDR2: SGHVS, FQNEAQ. The junction had 11 bases not matched to a gene; V was cut back by 6 bases and J by 9 bases. CDR3 length: 15 amino acids.

This clonotype was obtained from a woman in her 30s in good health and CMV-seropositive. The specimen sequenced was PBMCs. This chain uses TRBV7-8 with TRBJ1-6; TRBD1 agrees at 7 bases. CDR3 sequence reads: CASRNSETGFSPLHF. As DNA, the CDR3 is TGTGCCAGCAGGAATTCTGAGACAGGGTTTTCACCCCTCCACTTT.